Listed here are 12 T cell receptor beta chains from one sample, sequenced in a study of T cell repertoires in cytomegalovirus infection. From the reads, TCRdb called clonotypes with MiXCR, one entry per CDR3 protein. The table lists 55,000 to 85,000 distinct CDR3 sequences, roughly 20% of them singletons. Antigen specificity for these receptors is unknown. Specimen: CD8+ T cells from cultured PBMCs, collected from culture after CMV antigen stimulation. These TCRs come from a human donor in good health (CMV status not recorded). Some clones in this sample may be carry-over from other donors' samples.

The chain recombines TRBV7-8 with TRBJ2-7; D might be TRBD1 (6 bases). The CDR3 spans 14 residues. V was shortened by 4 bases and J by 0 bases, with 10 bases between the two germline ends. Germline V lookup: CDR1 SGHVS, CDR2 FQNEAQ. CDR3 residues: CASSSTGSSYEQYF. CDR3 nucleotide sequence: TGTGCCAGCAGCTCCACAGGGAGCTCCTACGAGCAGTACTTC.

This clonotype turned up a few times. The chain carries TRBV7-2 and TRBJ1-5; no clear D gene. There are 16 residues in the CDR3. Germline values: CDR1 SGHTA, CDR2 FQGNSA. V lost 1 base and J lost 3, with 13 bases in between. The CDR3 protein is CASSLVLLENNQPQHF. In DNA form, the CDR3 reads TGTGCCAGCAGCTTAGTTCTGTTAGAAAACAATCAGCCCCAGCATTTT.

This chain uses TRBV2 with TRBJ2-4; D gene unclear. The CDR3 runs to 12 residues. Per germline, CDR1 SNHLY and CDR2 FYNNEI. V was cut by 7 bases and J by 6 bases, with 10 bases left in between. The CDR3 protein is CASIARRNIQYF. The CDR3 nucleotides are TGTGCCAGCATTGCTAGAAGAAACATTCAGTACTTC.

The chain joins TRBV14 to TRBJ1-6, with D maybe TRBD1 (5 bases). This CDR3 spans 18 amino acids. Germline V lookup: CDR1 SGHDN, CDR2 FVKESK. The V end lost 3 bases, the J end lost 0 bases, and 15 bases lay between the germline ends. CDR3 loop: CASSQEPQESSYNSPLHF. The CDR3 region has the DNA TGTGCCAGCAGCCAGGAACCACAGGAGAGCTCCTATAATTCACCCCTCCACTTT.

The chain couples TRBV11-2 to TRBJ1-1, with D possibly being TRBD1 (5 bases). The CDR3 consists of 15 residues. The germline V gene has CDR1 SGHAT and CDR2 FQNNGV. Trimming pared 4 bases from V and 6 bases from J, leaving 18 bases between. CDR3 amino acids: CASSSGRGVLAEAFF. For the CDR3, the DNA is TGTGCCAGCAGCTCCGGACGAGGGGTTCTCGCTGAAGCTTTCTTT. The variable domain in full, with the rest retrieved from reference TRBV11-2 and TRBJ1-1, is EAGVAQSPRYKIIEKRQSVAFWCNPISGHATLYWYQQILGQGPKLLIQFQNNGVVDDSQLPKDRFSAERLKGVDSTLKIQPAKLEDSAVYLCASSSGRGVLAEAFFGQGTRLTVV.

A remark on this clonotype: Because the CDR3 is missing its conserved closing phenylalanine or tryptophan, this is likely a read error. The chain combines TRBV7-6 with TRBJ2-7; TRBD1 agrees at 9 bases. Germline lookup yields CDR1 SGHVS and CDR2 FNYEAQ. CDR3 length equals 17 residues. V shed 5 bases, J shed 1 base, and the junction held 12 bases outside the gene matches. In DNA, the CDR3 is TGTGCCAGCAGCAACGCGGACAGGGGAAGGGCGTCCTACGAGCAGTACTTG. Translating it yields CASSNADRGRASYEQYL.

The chain uses TRBV7-2 and TRBJ2-7; D gene unclear. Germline CDR1 reads SGHTA; CDR2 reads FQGNSA. This CDR3 has 11 amino acids. Trimming removed 4 bases at V and 6 bases at J, with 7 bases between. This CDR3 is CASSSSGEQYF. Here the CDR3 DNA reads TGTGCCAGCAGCTCCTCGGGCGAGCAGTACTTC. Using reference TRBV7-2 and TRBJ2-7 for the parts outside the CDR3, the full variable domain is GAGVSQSPSNKVTEKGKDVELRCDPISGHTALYWYRQSLGQGLEFLIYFQGNSAPDKSGLPSDRFSAERTGGSVSTLTIQRTQQEDSAVYLCASSSSGEQYFGPGTRLTVT.

In this sample, this clonotype turned up many times. The chain joins TRBV11-2 to TRBJ2-3; the D is unclear. From germline, CDR1 is SGHAT and CDR2 FQNNGV. The germline V and J ends were trimmed by 3 bases and 2 bases, with 6 bases remaining between them. This CDR3 has 13 residues. The DNA for the CDR3 is TGTGCCAGCAGCTTTCCGAACACAGATACGCAGTATTTT. Its protein is CASSFPNTDTQYF.

There are a few counts of this clonotype. The genes are TRBV30 and TRBJ2-5; possibly TRBD2 for D (6 bases). The germline V and J ends were trimmed by 2 bases and 4 bases, with 17 bases remaining between them. The CDR3 has 15 residues. The germline V gene encodes CDR1 GTSNPN and CDR2 SVGIG (reference sequence). DNA for the CDR3: TGTGCCTGGAGTAAATGGGGAGGTCGAGGAGAGACCCAGTACTTC. Protein product: CAWSKWGGRGETQYF.

The V call is TRBV7-8, the J call TRBJ1-1; D not resolved. Trimming stripped 6 bases from V and 3 bases from J, with 20 bases between. The CDR3 contains 16 residues. Germline assignment: CDR1 SGHVS and CDR2 FQNEAQ. The DNA of the CDR3 is TGTGCCAGCAGTCTATACGGGCAACAGTGGGACACTGAAGCTTTCTTT. Its translation is CASSLYGQQWDTEAFF.

This clonotype appeared many times. The chain employs TRBV6-2 or TRBV6-3 and TRBJ1-5; D call uncertain. Looked up from germline, CDR1 is MNHEY and CDR2 is SVGEGT. The V and J ends lost 0 bases and 6 bases respectively, with 9 bases between them. The CDR3 is made up of 14 amino acids. The CDR3 bases are TGTGCCAGCAGTTACTCGACTTACGGTCAGCCCCAGCATTTT. This translates into CASSYSTYGQPQHF.

This clonotype was detected a few times. An end of the junction differs from the germline gene, which may be a read error. The V gene is TRBV28, the J gene TRBJ2-5, with 8 nucleotides matching TRBD2. The CDR3 has 12 residues. The germline V gene has CDR1 MDHEN and CDR2 SYDVKM. CDR3 residues: CASSPQGRGVSF. The CDR3 DNA sequence: TGTGCCAGCAGCCCTCAGGGGCGGGGGGTGTCCTTC. The variable domain in full, completed from reference TRBV28 and TRBJ2-5, reads DVKVTQSSRYLVKRTGEKVFLECVQDMDHENMFWYRQDPGLGLRLIYFSYDVKMKEKGDIPEGYSVSREKKERFSLILESASTNQTSMYLCASSPQGRGVSFGPGTRLLVL.